These 17 T cell receptor beta chains originate from one sample sequenced in a study of Graves' ophthalmopathy and Graves' hyperthyroidism. Amplified TCR beta CDR3 regions were obtained using RNA transcripts as template. The first-round RT-PCR employed HTBI primers together with the Qiagen OneStep RT-PCR kit. A multiplex PCR was then performed as the second round. TCRdb reprocessed the multiplex PCR reads via MiXCR and lists one record per CDR3 protein. The data contain roughly 480,000 distinct CDR3 sequences, roughly an eighth of them singletons. Sequenced material: blood. The receptors here all came from a woman aged 25 to 39 with Graves' ophthalmopathy.

This clonotype showed up just a few times. The chain uses TRBV11-2 and TRBJ2-7; a weak D match, TRBD1 (5 bases). Germline V gives CDR1 SGHAT, CDR2 FQNNGV. This CDR3 is built from 16 residues. The V end was cut by 2 bases, the J end by 2 bases, with 16 bases between. The CDR3 bases are TGTGCCAGCAGCTTAAGTACAGGCCTAACACCCTACGAGCAGTACTTC. Translation: CASSLSTGLTPYEQYF. The entire variable domain, with the rest obtained from reference TRBV11-2 and TRBJ2-7, is as follows: EAGVAQSPRYKIIEKRQSVAFWCNPISGHATLYWYQQILGQGPKLLIQFQNNGVVDDSQLPKDRFSAERLKGVDSTLKIQPAKLEDSAVYLCASSLSTGLTPYEQYFGPGTRLTVT.

The V call is TRBV7-9, the J call TRBJ1-6; TRBD1 is a possible D gene (6 bases). This CDR3 has 16 amino acids. The V end lost 4 bases, the J end lost 8 bases, and 18 bases lay between the germline ends. The germline V gene has CDR1 SEHNR and CDR2 FQNEAQ (reference sequence). The CDR3 loop reads CASSSQGNLPHSPLHF. CDR3 nucleotides: TGTGCCAGCAGCTCCCAGGGGAATTTACCTCATTCACCCCTCCACTTT.

The chain uses TRBV7-2 and TRBJ2-5, with D tentatively TRBD1 (6 bases). CDR1 SGHTA and CDR2 FQGNSA come from the germline V gene. V dropped 5 bases and J dropped 5 bases, with 9 bases sitting between them. The CDR3 totals 12 residues. For the CDR3, the DNA is TGTGCCAGCAGCAGACAGGTGGAGACCCAGTACTTC. It codes for CASSRQVETQYF.

This clonotype has only a few counts. The V and J genes are TRBV28 and TRBJ1-5; weak D call: TRBD1 (5 bases). The CDR3 extends over 18 amino acids. V lost 4 bases and J 5 bases, leaving 24 bases between the germline ends. Per the germline V gene, CDR1 is MDHEN and CDR2 is SYDVKM. DNA of the CDR3: TGTGCCAGCAGTTCACAATCTCGGGGGTTTTACGGGGATCAGCCCCAGCATTTT. This encodes CASSSQSRGFYGDQPQHF.

This clonotype showed up many times. The chain couples TRBV11-2 to TRBJ1-2; 8 positions agree with TRBD1. Germline V gene lookup returns CDR1 SGHAT and CDR2 FQNNGV. V was clipped by 0 bases and J by 2 bases; unmatched bases: 8. The CDR3 extends over 17 amino acids. This chain's CDR3 is CASSLDFRTGHNYGYTF. CDR3 in DNA: TGTGCCAGCAGCTTAGACTTTCGGACAGGGCACAACTATGGCTACACCTTC.

The sample holds many counts of this clonotype. This rearrangement joins TRBV6-5 to TRBJ2-7, with a tentative D call TRBD1 (6 bases). The CDR3 spans 15 residues. V lost 0 bases to trimming and J lost 6 bases, with 15 bases between them. The germline CDR1 and CDR2 sequences are MNHEY and SVGAGI. The CDR3 sequence is CASSYSGTSSSEQYF. The CDR3 DNA is TGTGCCAGCAGTTACTCCGGGACATCATCCAGCGAGCAGTACTTC.

This clonotype has a count of ten or more. This sequence joins TRBV19 and TRBJ1-5; no firm D call. V was trimmed by 8 bases and J by 0 bases, leaving 14 bases between them. Germline CDR1 LNHDA, CDR2 SQIVND (reference sequence). This CDR3 has 15 amino acids. CDR3 nucleotide sequence: TGTGCCAGTGAAAAAGGAGCATTTAGCAATCAGCCCCAGCATTTT. This gives the protein CASEKGAFSNQPQHF.

This clonotype showed up many times. The chain couples TRBV28 to TRBJ2-2, with 9 bases identical to TRBD1. Germline V CDR1 and CDR2: MDHEN, SYDVKM. The CDR3 extends over 16 amino acids. Unmatched junction bases numbered 10, after V lost 6 bases and J lost 5 bases. The CDR3 DNA reads TGTGCCAGCAGCTCTACAGGGGGCGGGCAAACCGGGGAGCTGTTTTTT. It specifies CASSSTGGGQTGELFF.

A remark on this clonotype: A read error may explain this, as a much larger clone is one base away. The J gene is TRBJ2-7, the V gene TRBV9, with D possibly being TRBD1 (5 bases). The length of the CDR3 is 14 residues. Germline lookup yields CDR1 SGDLS and CDR2 YYNGEE. The ends were cut back, 4 bases at V and 2 bases at J, with 13 bases in the middle. CDR3 in amino acids: CASSIVRAPYEQYF. Written as DNA, the CDR3 is TGTGCCAGCAGCATCGTCAGGGCCCCCTACGAGCAGTACTTC. The complete variable domain, with remaining parts taken from reference TRBV9 and TRBJ2-7, reads DSGVTQTPKHLITATGQRVTLRCSPRSGDLSVYWYQQSLDQGLQFLIQYYNGEERAKGNILERFSAQQFPDLHSELNLSSLELGDSALYFCASSIVRAPYEQYFGPGTRLTVT.

This clonotype was detected a few times. The V call is TRBV24-1, the J call TRBJ2-5; 12 nucleotides line up with TRBD2. The CDR3 is 16 amino acids. The V gene end was trimmed by 5 bases and the J gene end by 1 base; junction bases not matched to a gene: 4. From germline, CDR1 is KGHDR and CDR2 SFDVKD. CDR3 DNA sequence: TGTGCCACCAGTGCCCCACTAGCGGGGGGCCAAGAGACCCAGTACTTC. This translates into CATSAPLAGGQETQYF.

This clonotype was detected ten times or more. V and J are TRBV9 and TRBJ2-5, with D perhaps TRBD1 (6 bases). The V end lost 0 bases, the J end lost 2 bases, and 11 bases lay between the germline ends. This CDR3 has 15 residues. Germline lookup yields CDR1 SGDLS and CDR2 YYNGEE. As DNA, the CDR3 is TGTGCCAGCAGCGTAGATCCAGGGGAGCAAGAGACCCAGTACTTC. Protein sequence: CASSVDPGEQETQYF.

The J gene is TRBJ2-2, the V gene TRBV5-1; D gene uncertain. Germline assignment: CDR1 SGHRS and CDR2 YFSETQ. The CDR3 is 15 amino acids. Deletions cut 6 bases from V and 0 bases from J, with 12 bases between. This CDR3 is CASTGRAANTGELFF. In DNA form, the CDR3 reads TGCGCCAGCACCGGCCGTGCCGCGAACACCGGGGAGCTGTTTTTT.

This clonotype was observed many times. Mismatch with germline at one junction end may stem from a read error. The V and J genes are TRBV11-3 and TRBJ1-1; D unclear. There are 14 residues in the CDR3. The germline gives CDR1 SGHNT, CDR2 YENEEA. Here the CDR3 reads CASSPPGPNAEAFF. For the CDR3, the DNA is TGTGCCAGCAGCCCCCCGGGCCCGAACGCTGAAGCTTTCTTT. The whole variable domain, filled in from reference TRBV11-3 and TRBJ1-1, reads EAGVVQSPRYKIIEKKQPVAFWCNPISGHNTLYWYLQNLGQGPELLIRYENEEAVDDSQLPKDRFSAERLKGVDSTLKIQPAELGDSAVYLCASSPPGPNAEAFFGQGTRLTVV.

This clonotype has ten or more counts. V gene TRBV28 combines with J gene TRBJ2-7; D not certain. Germline lookup yields CDR1 MDHEN and CDR2 SYDVKM. V lost 2 bases and J lost 3, with 11 bases in between. The CDR3 has 14 amino acids. The CDR3 region is CASSLGPLGYEQYF. The CDR3 bases are TGTGCCAGCAGTTTAGGGCCCCTGGGCTACGAGCAGTACTTC.

This clonotype was seen ten or more times. The rearrangement links TRBV11-3 to TRBJ1-1, with 10 bases identical to TRBD1. V lost 1 base, J lost 4 bases, and 6 bases stayed unmatched. Germline CDR1 is SGHNT and CDR2 is YENEEA. CDR3 length: 16 amino acids. The chain's CDR3 is CASSLGPGQGITEAFF. The DNA of the CDR3 is TGTGCCAGCAGCTTAGGCCCGGGACAGGGGATCACTGAAGCTTTCTTT. Variable domain in full (rest from reference TRBV11-3 and TRBJ1-1): EAGVVQSPRYKIIEKKQPVAFWCNPISGHNTLYWYLQNLGQGPELLIRYENEEAVDDSQLPKDRFSAERLKGVDSTLKIQPAELGDSAVYLCASSLGPGQGITEAFFGQGTRLTVV.

In this sample, this clonotype turned up a few times. The chain is built from TRBV12-3 or TRBV12-4 and TRBJ1-1; D might be TRBD1 (6 bases). The CDR3 covers 14 residues. The V end was cut by 3 bases, the J end by 4 bases, with 12 bases between. The CDR3 nucleotides are TGTGCCAGCAGTTTGCGGGGGCGCGTCACTGAAGCTTTCTTT. Protein: CASSLRGRVTEAFF.

This clonotype was picked up a small number of times. This chain joins TRBV5-1 and TRBJ2-7; possibly TRBD2 for D (6 bases). This CDR3 has 15 residues. The V and J ends lost 0 bases and 5 bases respectively, with 15 bases between them. Germline V lookup: CDR1 SGHRS, CDR2 YFSETQ. The CDR3 sequence: CASSLETGVVDEQYF. Written as DNA, the CDR3 is TGCGCCAGCAGCTTGGAAACGGGGGTCGTCGACGAGCAGTACTTC.